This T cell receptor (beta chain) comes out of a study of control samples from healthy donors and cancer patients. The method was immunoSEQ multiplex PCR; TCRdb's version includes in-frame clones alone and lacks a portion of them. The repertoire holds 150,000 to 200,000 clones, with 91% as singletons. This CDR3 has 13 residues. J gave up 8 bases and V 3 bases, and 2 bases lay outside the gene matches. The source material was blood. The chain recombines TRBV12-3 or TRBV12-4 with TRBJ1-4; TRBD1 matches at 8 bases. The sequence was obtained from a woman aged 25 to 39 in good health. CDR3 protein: CASSFRGREKLFF. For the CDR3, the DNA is TGTGCCAGCAGTTTCAGGGGGCGCGAAAAACTGTTTTTT.